The sequence of this TCR beta chain was determined in a study of blood T cells in healthy people across ages. The germline gives CDR1 SQVTM, CDR2 ANQGSEA. This CDR3 comprises 14 residues. V lost 4 bases, J lost 8 bases, and 7 bases stayed unmatched. The authors ran a second PCR of about 7 to 11 cycles using a sample-barcoded 5' primer and a J-beta primer mix. In TCRdb, the 5' RACE reads were re-called with MiXCR into one record per CDR3 protein. The sample includes around 1,000,000 distinct CDR3 sequences, about 25% of them seen just once. This clonotype was counted once. These data were also reused for a study on T cells of mothers and their children. That paper states: Sample barcodes and 2-4 random nucleotides were added by the M1S primer of the second PCR. Per mother, over 8 million TCR beta CDR3 reads were obtained; per child, about 3 million. A slight, non-significant increase in overlap was found for related mother-child pairs relative to unrelated pairs.

The chain employs TRBV29-1 and TRBJ2-4, with 11 bases fitting TRBD2. The sequence was collected from a girl aged 2 to 9 in good health. Sequenced material: blood. CDR3 nucleotide sequence: TGCAGCGTTGGGGTAGCGGGGGGGCGTGACATTCAGTACTTC. This encodes CSVGVAGGRDIQYF.